This T cell receptor beta chain was sequenced for a study of neurological immune-mediated disorders. The starting material, 2 million PBMCs stored at -80 C, gave rise to the unsorted libraries. This clonotype was picked up many times. Germline trimming cut 5 bases from V and 6 bases from J; bases unmatched to any gene: 9. Germline values: CDR1 MGHRA, CDR2 YSYEKL. The CDR3 has 16 amino acids. Synthesis of cDNA was accomplished via 5'RACE employing 10-nucleotide random UMIs. MiXCR, run by TCRdb on the 5' RACE reads, gives a single entry per CDR3 protein. In the table there are under 60,000 distinct CDR3 sequences, approximately 10% of which are singletons.

Source material: PBMCs. This clonotype was sampled from a woman in her 40s with HTLV-1-associated myelopathy (HAM/TSP). The chain employs TRBV4-1 and TRBJ2-2, with 10 nucleotides matching TRBD1. CDR3 sequence (DNA): TGCGCCAGCAGCGACCGGGACAGGGGAAGCGCCGGGGAGCTGTTTTTT. It encodes CASSDRDRGSAGELFF.